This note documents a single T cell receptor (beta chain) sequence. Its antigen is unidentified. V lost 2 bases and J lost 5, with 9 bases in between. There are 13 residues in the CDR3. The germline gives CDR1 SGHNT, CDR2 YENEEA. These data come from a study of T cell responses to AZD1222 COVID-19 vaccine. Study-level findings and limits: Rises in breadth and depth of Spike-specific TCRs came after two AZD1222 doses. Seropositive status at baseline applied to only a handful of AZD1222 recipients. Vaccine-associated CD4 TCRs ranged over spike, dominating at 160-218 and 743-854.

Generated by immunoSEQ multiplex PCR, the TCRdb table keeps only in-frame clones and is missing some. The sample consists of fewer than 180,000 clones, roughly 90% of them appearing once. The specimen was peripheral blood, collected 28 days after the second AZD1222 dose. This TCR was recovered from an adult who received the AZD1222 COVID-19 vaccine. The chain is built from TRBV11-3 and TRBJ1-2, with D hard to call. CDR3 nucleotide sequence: TGTGCCAGCAGCTTACCGGGAGGGTATGGCTACACCTTC. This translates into CASSLPGGYGYTF.